Given below is one T cell receptor (beta chain) in context. These data belong to a study of blood T cell repertoires in COVID-19. The protocol was immunoSEQ multiplex PCR, while the TCRdb copy is restricted to in-frame clones and leaves out a portion. The repertoire holds tens of thousands of clones, with over 90% as singletons. The length of the CDR3 is 15 residues. The ends were cut back, 5 bases at V and 3 bases at J, with 16 bases in the middle. Germline V gene sequence: CDR1 MNHEY, CDR2 SMNVEV (reference sequence). This clonotype was sampled from a human donor in a cohort sampled during active COVID-19. Specimen: peripheral blood. V is TRBV27 and J is TRBJ1-1; tentative D call: TRBD1 (5 bases). CDR3 DNA: TGTGCCAGCAGTGCCTTGATAGGGGCGGACACTGAAGCTTTCTTT. Residues: CASSALIGADTEAFF.